This entry describes one T cell receptor beta chain. What it recognizes is unknown. These data originate in a study of T cell responses to AZD1222 COVID-19 vaccine. Broader study findings: Repertoire sampling was restricted to post-peak T cell response timepoints. Females made up more of the donors, who were largely white British, and clonal diversity may have come out too low.

Assay: immunoSEQ multiplex PCR; the TCRdb copy retains only in-frame clones and omits some. The sample lists tens of thousands of clones, roughly 90% occurring once. Both about-4-week and about-12-week second-dose recipients were combined. Germline lookup yields CDR1 SGHDN and CDR2 FVKESK. This CDR3 region has 17 residues. Trimming shortened V by 3 bases and J by 1 base, and 16 bases separated the two germline ends. The clonotype originates from an adult who received the AZD1222 COVID-19 vaccine. The chain joins TRBV14 to TRBJ1-5; D perhaps matches TRBD1 (5 bases). Sequenced here: peripheral blood, sampled 28 days after the second AZD1222 dose. CDR3 in amino acids: CASSHKSGLISNQPQHF. In DNA, the CDR3 is TGTGCCAGCAGCCACAAGTCGGGACTGATAAGCAATCAGCCCCAGCATTTT.